The 13 T cell receptor beta chains in this list originate from one sample, sequenced in a study of response to subunit inactivated influenza vaccine (dated by TCRdb to the late 2010s). Libraries were prepared through RT-PCR. The instrument given in TCRdb is Illumina HiSeq 2500. TCRdb trimmed the raw reads at Q25, called clones with MiXCR and kept productive beta chains. Rows are unified per CDR3 protein, each entry keeping the most common DNA and genes. This sample comprises 170,000 or so distinct CDR3 sequences, 9.5% to 12% of them detected only once. The ten largest clonotypes hold about a third of the sample. The source material was CD8+ T cells sorted from PBMCs, sampled 23 months after vaccination. The receptor set was obtained from a man aged 50 to 69 who received an inactivated influenza vaccine. Donor details come from another sample of the same person, matched by shared clones.

In this sample, this clonotype turned up a few times. The chain uses TRBV4-3 and TRBJ1-3; D call uncertain. CDR1 is LGHNA, CDR2 YSLEER, per germline. This CDR3 is 16 amino acids long. V was shortened by 0 bases and J by 0 bases, with 9 bases between the two germline ends. CDR3 coding DNA: TGCGCCAGCAGCCAAGATGTGGACTACTCTGGAAACACCATATATTTT. Protein sequence: CASSQDVDYSGNTIYF.

The CDR3 is CASRPGTRGYNEQFF. The CDR3 DNA reads as TGTGCCAGCAGGCCCGGGACTAGGGGGTACAATGAGCAGTTCTTC. V and J are TRBV5-4 and TRBJ2-1; TRBD2 matches 8 bases. CDR1 is SGHNT and CDR2 is YYREEE in the germline V gene (reference sequence). J was trimmed by 4 bases and V by 5 bases; bases with no gene match: 8. This CDR3 has 15 amino acids.

The gene calls are TRBV20-1 and TRBJ2-7; D might be TRBD2 (6 bases). This CDR3 comprises 14 residues. The V gene lost 6 bases and the J gene lost 2 bases, with 17 bases spanning the gap. CDR1 and CDR2 from the germline V gene are DFQATT and SNEGSKA (reference sequence). The CDR3 DNA reads TGCAGTGCACAACCGGGACTGATGGCCTACGAGCAGTACTTC. Protein product: CSAQPGLMAYEQYF.

This clonotype occurred a few times. The chain links TRBV5-1 to TRBJ1-1, with 8 nucleotides matching TRBD1. This CDR3 comprises 14 residues. Per germline, CDR1 SGHRS and CDR2 YFSETQ. V lost 7 bases and J lost 4; bases outside the gene matches: 9. CDR3 sequence reads: CASRDTGGRTEAFF. The CDR3 bases are TGCGCCAGCCGAGATACAGGGGGGCGCACTGAAGCTTTCTTT. Combining the CDR3 with reference TRBV5-1 and TRBJ1-1 gives the whole variable domain KAGVTQTPRYLIKTRGQQVTLSCSPISGHRSVSWYQQTPGQGLQFLFEYFSETQRNKGNFPGRFSGRQFSNSRSEMNVSTLELGDSALYLCASRDTGGRTEAFFGQGTRLTVV.

This sequence joins TRBV5-6 and TRBJ1-4; TRBD1 aligns across 8 bases. J lost 5 bases, V lost 5 bases, and 2 bases had no gene match. This CDR3 comprises 13 residues. Germline V gene lookup returns CDR1 SGHDT and CDR2 YYEEEE. This CDR3 is CASRQGGNEKLFF. Here the CDR3 DNA reads TGTGCCAGCAGACAGGGGGGAAATGAAAAACTGTTTTTT.

The chain has TRBV12-3 or TRBV12-4 and TRBJ1-5; D may be TRBD1 (5 bases). Trimming left V 5 bases short and J 7 bases short, with 18 bases between. CDR3 length: 15 amino acids. The CDR3 coding sequence is TGTGCCAGCAGTCCAGGGCCGGTGAATGAGCAGCCCCAGCATTTT. Translated, it gives CASSPGPVNEQPQHF.

This clonotype was detected many times. The chain carries TRBV6-1 and TRBJ1-5, with a possible D match to TRBD1 (6 bases). The germline V gene has CDR1 MNHNS and CDR2 SASEGT. Trimming stripped 0 bases from V and 7 bases from J, with 19 bases between. This CDR3 has 17 amino acids. The CDR3 sequence is CASSEADHTGLSQPQHF. The CDR3 bases are TGTGCCAGCAGTGAAGCGGACCATACAGGGCTGAGCCAGCCCCAGCATTTT.

This clonotype has a handful of counts. This chain uses TRBV18 with TRBJ2-1; TRBD2 matches at 13 bases. Germline assignment: CDR1 KGHSH and CDR2 LQKENI. This CDR3 has 18 residues. V lost 4 bases to trimming and J lost 2 bases; unmatched junction nucleotides: 8. Written as DNA, the CDR3 is TGTGCCAGCTCACTTTCCGGGACTAGCGGGGAGCCCTACAATGAGCAGTTCTTC. The encoded protein is CASSLSGTSGEPYNEQFF.

The rearrangement links TRBV7-2 to TRBJ1-2; D possibly corresponds to TRBD1 (5 bases). The V gene lost 3 bases and the J gene lost 5 bases, with 13 bases spanning the gap. The CDR3 has 14 amino acids. Germline V gives CDR1 SGHTA, CDR2 FQGNSA. CDR3 in amino acids: CASSLMGLDYGYTF. In DNA form, the CDR3 reads TGTGCCAGCAGCTTGATGGGACTTGATTATGGCTACACCTTC.

This chain links TRBV6-2 or TRBV6-3 with TRBJ2-1, with 7 bases fitting TRBD1. This CDR3 comprises 16 residues. Trimming removed 2 bases from V and 0 bases from J; junction bases left unmatched: 4. Germline-derived CDR1 and CDR2 are MNHEY and SVGEGT. The CDR3 region is CASSYRDSDSYNEQFF. CDR3 in DNA: TGTGCCAGCAGTTACCGGGACAGTGACTCCTACAATGAGCAGTTCTTC.

This clonotype was observed at least ten times. V gene TRBV29-1 combines with J gene TRBJ2-1, with TRBD2 matching over 7 bases. The CDR3 spans 15 residues. After removal of 6 bases from V and 3 bases from J, the junction contained 11 bases not matched to a gene. Germline CDR1 SQVTM, CDR2 ANQGSEA. The CDR3 sequence: CSVPPGGSNYNEQFF. In DNA, the CDR3 is TGCAGCGTGCCTCCGGGCGGGAGCAACTACAATGAGCAGTTCTTC.

Ten or more counts support this clonotype. The chain carries TRBV24-1 and TRBJ2-1; 10 bases fit TRBD1. CDR1 KGHDR and CDR2 SFDVKD come from the germline V gene. J lost 0 bases, V lost 9 bases, and 4 bases had no gene match. This CDR3 is 15 amino acids long. Here the CDR3 reads CATRGQGDSYNEQFF. The CDR3 DNA follows: TGTGCCACCCGAGGACAGGGGGACTCCTACAATGAGCAGTTCTTC.

The chain uses TRBV7-9 and TRBJ2-1, with a tentative D call TRBD2 (5 bases). Germline CDR1 is SEHNR and CDR2 is FQNEAQ (reference sequence). This CDR3 comprises 17 residues. Trimming took off 5 bases at V and 3 bases at J, with 20 bases between the two ends. The CDR3 here is CASSQSGVGALYNEQFF. For the CDR3, the DNA is TGTGCCAGCAGCCAATCGGGCGTGGGAGCCCTCTACAATGAGCAGTTCTTC.